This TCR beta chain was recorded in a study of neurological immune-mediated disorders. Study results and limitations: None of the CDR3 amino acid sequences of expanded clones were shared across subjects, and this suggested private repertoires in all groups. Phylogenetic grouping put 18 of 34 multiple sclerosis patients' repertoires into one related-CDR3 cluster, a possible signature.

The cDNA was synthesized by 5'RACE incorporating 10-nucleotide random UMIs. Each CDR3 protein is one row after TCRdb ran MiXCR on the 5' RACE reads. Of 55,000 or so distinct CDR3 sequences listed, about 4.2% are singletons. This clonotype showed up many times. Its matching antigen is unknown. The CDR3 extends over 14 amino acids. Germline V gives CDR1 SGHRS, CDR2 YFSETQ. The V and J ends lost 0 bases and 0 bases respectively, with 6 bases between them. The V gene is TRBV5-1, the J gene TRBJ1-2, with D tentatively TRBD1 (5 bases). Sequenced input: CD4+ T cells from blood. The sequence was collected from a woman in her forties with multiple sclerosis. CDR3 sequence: CASSLETANYGYTF. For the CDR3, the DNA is TGCGCCAGCAGCTTGGAGACAGCTAACTATGGCTACACCTTC.